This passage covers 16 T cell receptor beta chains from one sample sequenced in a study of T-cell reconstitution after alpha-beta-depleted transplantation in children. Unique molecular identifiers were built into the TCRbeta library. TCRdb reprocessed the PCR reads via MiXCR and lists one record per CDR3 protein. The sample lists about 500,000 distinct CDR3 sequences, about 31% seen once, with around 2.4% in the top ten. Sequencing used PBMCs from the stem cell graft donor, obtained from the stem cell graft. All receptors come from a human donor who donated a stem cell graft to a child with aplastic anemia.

The CDR3 nucleotides read TGCAGTGCTAGAGAGGCGGGAAGGGTCTCTAGCACAGATACGCAGTATTTT. Protein product: CSAREAGRVSSTDTQYF. V gene TRBV20-1 combines with J gene TRBJ2-3; possibly TRBD2 for D (6 bases). Germline loops: CDR1 DFQATT, CDR2 SNEGSKA (reference sequence). V was pared by 0 bases and J by 0 bases, with 16 bases between. The CDR3 spans 17 residues.

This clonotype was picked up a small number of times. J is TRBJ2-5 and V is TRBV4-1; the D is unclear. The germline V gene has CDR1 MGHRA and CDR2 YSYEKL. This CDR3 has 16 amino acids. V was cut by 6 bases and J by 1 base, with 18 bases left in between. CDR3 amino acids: CASSTDGTLFQETQYF. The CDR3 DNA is TGCGCCAGCAGTACTGATGGTACCCTGTTCCAAGAGACCCAGTACTTC.

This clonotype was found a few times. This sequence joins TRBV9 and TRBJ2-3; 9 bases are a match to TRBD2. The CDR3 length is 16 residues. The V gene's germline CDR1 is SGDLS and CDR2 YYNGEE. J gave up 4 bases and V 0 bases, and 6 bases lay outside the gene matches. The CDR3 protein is CASSVGLAGSADTQYF. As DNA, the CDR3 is TGTGCCAGCAGCGTAGGGCTAGCGGGGTCCGCAGATACGCAGTATTTT. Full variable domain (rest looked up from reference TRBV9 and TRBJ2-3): DSGVTQTPKHLITATGQRVTLRCSPRSGDLSVYWYQQSLDQGLQFLIQYYNGEERAKGNILERFSAQQFPDLHSELNLSSLELGDSALYFCASSVGLAGSADTQYFGPGTRLTVL.

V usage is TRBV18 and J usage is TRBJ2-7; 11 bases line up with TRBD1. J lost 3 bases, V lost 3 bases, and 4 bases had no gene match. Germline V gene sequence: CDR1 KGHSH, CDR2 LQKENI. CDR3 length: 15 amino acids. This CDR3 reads CASSPGQGAHYEQYF. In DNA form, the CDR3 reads TGTGCCAGCTCACCCGGACAGGGGGCCCACTACGAGCAGTACTTC.

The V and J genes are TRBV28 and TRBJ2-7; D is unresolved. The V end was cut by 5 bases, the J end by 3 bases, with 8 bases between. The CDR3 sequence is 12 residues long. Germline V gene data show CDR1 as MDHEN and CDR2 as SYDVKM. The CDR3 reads CASSPSLYEQYF. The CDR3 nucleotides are TGTGCCAGCAGTCCCAGCCTCTACGAGCAGTACTTC. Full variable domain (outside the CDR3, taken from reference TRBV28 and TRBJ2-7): DVKVTQSSRYLVKRTGEKVFLECVQDMDHENMFWYRQDPGLGLRLIYFSYDVKMKEKGDIPEGYSVSREKKERFSLILESASTNQTSMYLCASSPSLYEQYFGPGTRLTVT.

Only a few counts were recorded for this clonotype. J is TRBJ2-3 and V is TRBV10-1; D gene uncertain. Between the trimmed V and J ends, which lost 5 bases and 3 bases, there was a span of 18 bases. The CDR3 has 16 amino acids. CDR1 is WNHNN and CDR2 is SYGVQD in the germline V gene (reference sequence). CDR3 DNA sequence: TGCGCCAGCAGTCCAGAATGGCGGAAGAGGACAGATACGCAGTATTTT. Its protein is CASSPEWRKRTDTQYF.

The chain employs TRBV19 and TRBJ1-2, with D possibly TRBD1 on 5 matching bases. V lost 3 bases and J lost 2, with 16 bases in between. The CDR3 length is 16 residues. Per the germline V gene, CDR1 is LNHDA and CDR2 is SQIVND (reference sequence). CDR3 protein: CASSIYRTRTNYGYTF. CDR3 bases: TGTGCCAGTAGTATTTATAGGACAAGAACGAACTATGGCTACACCTTC.

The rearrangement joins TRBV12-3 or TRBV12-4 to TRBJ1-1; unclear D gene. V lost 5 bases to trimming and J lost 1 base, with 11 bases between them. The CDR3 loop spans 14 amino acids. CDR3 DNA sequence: TGTGCCAGCAGTCCTGCAGTTTCGAACACTGAAGCTTTCTTT. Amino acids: CASSPAVSNTEAFF.

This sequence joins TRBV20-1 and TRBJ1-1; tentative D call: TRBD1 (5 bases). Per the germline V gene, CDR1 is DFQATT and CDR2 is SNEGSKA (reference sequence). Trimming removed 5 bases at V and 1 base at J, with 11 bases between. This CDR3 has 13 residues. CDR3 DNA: TGCAGTGCTCCGGGACTGGCGAACACTGAAGCTTTCTTT. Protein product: CSAPGLANTEAFF.

CDR3: CASSSIQGFSYEQYF. The CDR3, as DNA: TGCGCCAGCAGCTCCATACAGGGGTTCTCCTACGAGCAGTACTTC. This rearrangement joins TRBV5-1 to TRBJ2-7, with TRBD1 identical over 7 bases. Germline lookup yields CDR1 SGHRS and CDR2 YFSETQ. J gave up 0 bases and V 3 bases, and 6 bases lay outside the gene matches. CDR3 length: 15 amino acids.

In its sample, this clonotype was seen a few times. CDR3 sequence: CASSLGRGRGGETQYF. CDR3 nucleotides: TGTGCCAGCAGCTTAGGCCGCGGCAGGGGAGGGGAGACCCAGTACTTC. The chain has TRBV13 and TRBJ2-5, with a possible D match to TRBD2 (7 bases). This CDR3 region has 16 residues. Trimming pared 0 bases from V and 5 bases from J, leaving 16 bases between. CDR1 is PRHDT, CDR2 FYEKMQ, per germline (reference sequence).

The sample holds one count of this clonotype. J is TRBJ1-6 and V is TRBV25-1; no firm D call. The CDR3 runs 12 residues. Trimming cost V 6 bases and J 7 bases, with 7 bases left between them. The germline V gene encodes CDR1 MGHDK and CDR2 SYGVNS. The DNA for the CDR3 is TGTGCCAGCAGCGTGAAGAATTCACCCCTCCACTTT. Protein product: CASSVKNSPLHF.

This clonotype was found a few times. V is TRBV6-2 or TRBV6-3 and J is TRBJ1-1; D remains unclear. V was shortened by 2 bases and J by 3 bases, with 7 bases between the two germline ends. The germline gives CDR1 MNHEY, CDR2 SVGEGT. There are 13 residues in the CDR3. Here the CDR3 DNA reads TGTGCCAGCAGTTACAGGGTGTACACTGAAGCTTTCTTT. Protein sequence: CASSYRVYTEAFF.

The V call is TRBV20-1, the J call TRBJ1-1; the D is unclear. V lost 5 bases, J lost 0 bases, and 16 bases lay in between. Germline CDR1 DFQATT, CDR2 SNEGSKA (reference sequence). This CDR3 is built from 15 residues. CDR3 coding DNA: TGCAGTGCTCTCGAGGGATCCCTTATGAACACTGAAGCTTTCTTT. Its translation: CSALEGSLMNTEAFF.

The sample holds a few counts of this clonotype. CDR3 bases: TGTGCCAGCAGTAAGACTAGCCAAGGAGAGACCCAGTACTTC. It specifies CASSKTSQGETQYF. The V gene is TRBV25-1, the J gene TRBJ2-5; 7 nucleotides line up with TRBD2. V shed 5 bases, J shed 4 bases, and the junction held 7 bases outside the gene matches. CDR3 size: 14 residues. In germline, CDR1 is MGHDK, CDR2 SYGVNS.

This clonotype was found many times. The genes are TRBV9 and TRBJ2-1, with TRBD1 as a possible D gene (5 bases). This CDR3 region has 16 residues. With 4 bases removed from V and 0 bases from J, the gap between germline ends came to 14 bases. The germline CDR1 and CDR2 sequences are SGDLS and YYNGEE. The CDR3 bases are TGTGCCAGCAGCTTACGTGGGGCTAGCTCCTACAATGAGCAGTTCTTC. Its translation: CASSLRGASSYNEQFF.